The 24 T cell receptor beta chains presented below share a single source sample, sequenced in a study of OX40 agonist ivuxolimab in advanced cancers. Repertoires were generated with immunoSEQ multiplex PCR, while TCRdb's copy carries only in-frame clones and drops some. The sample has fewer than 95,000 clones, approximately 85% seen once. Sequenced material: CD4+ or CD8+ T cells sorted from blood, taken in a trial of the OX40 agonist ivuxolimab. The receptor set was obtained from an adult with an advanced solid tumor such as melanoma, head and neck, liver or kidney cancer.

CDR3 nucleotides: TGTGCCAGCAGCTTCCAGTCAACCCAGGACGGGGAGACCCAGTACTTC. Amino acids: CASSFQSTQDGETQYF. The V call is TRBV7-2, the J call TRBJ2-5; D gene uncertain. Between the trimmed V and J ends, which lost 3 bases and 5 bases, there was a span of 19 bases. CDR1 is SGHTA and CDR2 is FQGNSA in the germline V gene. This CDR3 is 16 amino acids long.

The V gene is TRBV18, the J gene TRBJ2-1, with D maybe TRBD2 (7 bases). V was cut by 0 bases and J by 5 bases, with 11 bases left in between. The CDR3 consists of 15 residues. Germline CDR1 is KGHSH and CDR2 is LQKENI. The CDR3 is CASSPPGGGHNEQFF. CDR3 nucleotides: TGTGCCAGCTCACCACCCGGCGGGGGCCACAATGAGCAGTTCTTC.

This clone appeared a few times. The genes are TRBV4-3 and TRBJ2-1; 8 bases fit TRBD2. From germline, CDR1 is LGHNA and CDR2 YSLEER. This CDR3 contains 17 residues. The V segment lost 0 bases and the J segment 6 bases; nucleotides outside the gene matches: 10. The CDR3 region has the DNA TGCGCCAGCAGCCAAGATCTTCGGGGGGGAGCCATCAATGAGCAGTTCTTC. It specifies CASSQDLRGGAINEQFF.

This chain joins TRBV7-9 and TRBJ2-1; no clear D. Trimming pared 4 bases from V and 9 bases from J, leaving 16 bases between. From germline, CDR1 is SEHNR and CDR2 FQNEAQ (reference sequence). CDR3 length equals 14 residues. The CDR3 sequence: CASSSPGRFTEQFF. CDR3 sequence (DNA): TGTGCCAGCAGCTCACCCGGAAGGTTCACTGAGCAGTTCTTC.

The gene calls are TRBV11-2 and TRBJ1-1; D is uncertain. CDR1 SGHAT and CDR2 FQNNGV come from the germline V gene. With 4 bases removed from V and 1 base from J, the gap between germline ends came to 10 bases. The CDR3 contains 14 residues. In DNA form, the CDR3 reads TGTGCCAGCAGCTCTAGCGACTGGAACACTGAAGCTTTCTTT. It encodes CASSSSDWNTEAFF. Drawing the rest from reference TRBV11-2 and TRBJ1-1, the complete variable domain is EAGVAQSPRYKIIEKRQSVAFWCNPISGHATLYWYQQILGQGPKLLIQFQNNGVVDDSQLPKDRFSAERLKGVDSTLKIQPAKLEDSAVYLCASSSSDWNTEAFFGQGTRLTVV.

The chain employs TRBV7-9 and TRBJ2-3; 9 bases fit TRBD2. Looked up from germline, CDR1 is SEHNR and CDR2 is FQNEAQ (reference sequence). After removal of 0 bases from V and 2 bases from J, the junction contained 6 bases not matched to a gene. This CDR3 comprises 17 residues. The chain's CDR3 is CASSLANSGGVTDTQYF. The CDR3 DNA reads as TGTGCCAGCAGCTTAGCGAATAGCGGGGGAGTCACAGATACGCAGTATTTT.

The rearrangement joins TRBV5-1 to TRBJ1-2; the D gene is possibly TRBD1 (6 bases). The V end lost 4 bases, the J end lost 4 bases, and 17 bases lay between the germline ends. Germline CDR1 SGHRS, CDR2 YFSETQ. The CDR3 sequence is 15 residues long. CDR3 bases: TGCGCCAGCAGCCTTTCAGGGGACGGAATCTATGGCTACACCTTC. Amino acid sequence: CASSLSGDGIYGYTF.

This clone was observed once. The V call is TRBV19, the J call TRBJ1-5; possible D gene TRBD1, 5 bases. The CDR3 covers 15 residues. The germline CDR1 and CDR2 sequences are LNHDA and SQIVND (reference sequence). The V gene lost 3 bases and the J gene lost 7 bases, with 16 bases spanning the gap. The CDR3 nucleotides are TGTGCCAGTAGTATTTCCCGCAGGGCCGGGCAGCCCCAGCATTTT. Translation gives CASSISRRAGQPQHF.

The CDR3 reads CASSPNPIRPEAFF. The CDR3 DNA reads TGTGCCAGCTCACCAAATCCGATCCGCCCTGAAGCTTTCTTT. V is TRBV18 and J is TRBJ1-1; D is unresolved. The CDR3 sequence is 14 residues long. V gave up 2 bases and J gave up 6 bases, with 13 bases separating them. The germline V gene encodes CDR1 KGHSH and CDR2 LQKENI.

V usage is TRBV4-3 and J usage is TRBJ2-1, with 8 bases matching TRBD1. Germline lookup yields CDR1 LGHNA and CDR2 YSLEER. The V and J ends lost 3 bases and 9 bases, in that order; junction bases with no gene match: 4. CDR3 length: 13 amino acids. In nucleotides, the CDR3 is TGCGCCAGCAGCCAGGACAGGGATCTTGAGCAGTTCTTC. It specifies CASSQDRDLEQFF.

The rearrangement links TRBV30 to TRBJ2-5; D is unresolved. Germline V lookup: CDR1 GTSNPN, CDR2 SVGIG (reference sequence). V was clipped by 2 bases and J by 5 bases, with 6 bases between them. The CDR3 sequence is 11 residues long. This CDR3 reads CAWSTRETQYF. The CDR3 DNA reads TGTGCCTGGAGTACCAGGGAGACCCAGTACTTC.

The rearrangement links TRBV29-1 to TRBJ2-5; D may correspond to TRBD1 or TRBD2 (5 bases each). The CDR3 spans 13 residues. Germline loops: CDR1 SQVTM, CDR2 ANQGSEA. V was pared by 7 bases and J by 4 bases, with 16 bases between. The CDR3 bases are TGCAGCGCCCGGGGCCTAGAGGGAGAGACCCAGTACTTC. As protein: CSARGLEGETQYF.

The chain has TRBV7-2 and TRBJ2-3; D unresolved. V was pared by 5 bases and J by 2 bases, with 11 bases between. This CDR3 has 14 amino acids. Germline values: CDR1 SGHTA, CDR2 FQGNSA. CDR3 protein: CASSPPVHTDTQYF. In DNA, the CDR3 is TGTGCCAGCAGCCCACCGGTCCACACAGATACGCAGTATTTT.

The chain links TRBV6-6 to TRBJ2-7; TRBD1 agrees at 8 bases. Per germline, CDR1 MNHNY and CDR2 SVGAGI (reference sequence). The CDR3 consists of 15 residues. V shed 4 bases and J 2 bases; nucleotides not matched to a gene: 7. DNA of the CDR3: TGTGCCAGCAGTTCGGACAGGGAACGAGCCTACGAGCAGTACTTC. It yields the protein CASSSDRERAYEQYF.

DNA of the CDR3: TGCGCCAGCAGCCGCCGCCAGGGGGCAGCTAATGAAAAACTGTTTTTT. Amino acids: CASSRRQGAANEKLFF. V gene TRBV4-3 combines with J gene TRBJ1-4; 8 nucleotides match TRBD1. CDR1 and CDR2 (germline): LGHNA, YSLEER. V gave up 4 bases and J gave up 3 bases; unmatched junction bases: 7. The CDR3 has 16 residues.

This clone has a single count. The chain carries TRBV7-2 and TRBJ2-1; 8 positions agree with TRBD1. From germline, CDR1 is SGHTA and CDR2 FQGNSA. The CDR3 spans 13 residues. V shed 3 bases, J shed 5 bases, and the junction held 0 bases outside the gene matches. CDR3 DNA sequence: TGTGCCAGCAGCTTGGACAGGGACAATGAGCAGTTCTTC. Translation: CASSLDRDNEQFF.

The chain carries TRBV11-2 and TRBJ2-7; D unclear. The V end lost 1 base, the J end lost 2 bases, and 9 bases lay between the germline ends. The CDR3 totals 14 residues. Germline CDR1 and CDR2: SGHAT and FQNNGV. The CDR3 protein is CASSLAQSPYEQYF. The CDR3 DNA sequence: TGTGCCAGCAGCTTAGCGCAATCCCCCTACGAGCAGTACTTC.

This chain joins TRBV6-5 and TRBJ1-4, with D possibly matching TRBD1 (6 bases). Germline-derived CDR1 and CDR2 are MNHEY and SVGAGI. V shed 6 bases and J shed 8 bases, with 13 bases lying between them. This CDR3 comprises 13 residues. Here the CDR3 reads CASSSPGQEKLFF. DNA for the CDR3: TGTGCCAGCAGCTCCCCCGGACAGGAAAAACTGTTTTTT.

The gene calls are TRBV19 and TRBJ2-2; perhaps TRBD2 as D (5 bases). V lost 1 base, J lost 2 bases, and 8 bases lay in between. The CDR3 is made up of 15 amino acids. Germline-derived CDR1 and CDR2 are LNHDA and SQIVND (reference sequence). CDR3 nucleotides: TGTGCCAGTAGTATAGGGAGGCTAAACACCGGGGAGCTGTTTTTT. Protein product: CASSIGRLNTGELFF.

The V and J genes are TRBV5-6 and TRBJ1-6; D may be TRBD1 (6 bases). Germline lookup yields CDR1 SGHDT and CDR2 YYEEEE. The CDR3 sequence is 16 residues long. V lost 1 base, J lost 7 bases, and 15 bases lay in between. CDR3 sequence: CASSLIGGASNSPLHF. CDR3 nucleotide sequence: TGTGCCAGCAGCTTGATTGGGGGGGCGTCCAATTCACCCCTCCACTTT.

The rearrangement joins TRBV4-2 to TRBJ1-2; D gene unclear. The germline V and J ends were trimmed by 5 bases and 2 bases, with 15 bases remaining between them. The CDR3 totals 15 residues. CDR1 LGHNA and CDR2 YNFKEQ come from the germline V gene. CDR3 DNA sequence: TGTGCCAGCAGCTCGGGAGCGGTCAACAACTATGGCTACACCTTC. Translating it yields CASSSGAVNNYGYTF.

The chain links TRBV5-5 to TRBJ1-5; D gene unclear. The CDR3 length is 14 residues. CDR1 SGHKS and CDR2 YYEKEE come from the germline V gene (reference sequence). V dropped 4 bases and J dropped 1 base, with 9 bases sitting between them. CDR3 nucleotides: TGTGCCAGCAGCGCCGGTCCCAGCAATCAGCCCCAGCATTTT. It codes for CASSAGPSNQPQHF.

V and J are TRBV7-8 and TRBJ1-5, with D tentatively TRBD1 (6 bases). V dropped 7 bases and J dropped 0 bases, with 16 bases sitting between them. Germline lookup yields CDR1 SGHVS and CDR2 FQNEAQ. CDR3 length equals 16 residues. CDR3 sequence reads: CASTKGEADSNQPQHF. CDR3 DNA: TGTGCCAGCACCAAGGGGGAGGCGGATAGCAATCAGCCCCAGCATTTT.

The chain has TRBV6-6 and TRBJ1-3; D is ambiguous. This CDR3 is 14 amino acids long. V lost 4 bases to trimming and J lost 0 bases, with 7 bases between them. Looked up from germline, CDR1 is MNHNY and CDR2 is SVGAGI (reference sequence). In DNA form, the CDR3 reads TGTGCCAGCAGTTCCCAACCCTCTGGAAACACCATATATTTT. Translated: CASSSQPSGNTIYF.